Sequencing of this TCR beta chain was carried out in a study of T cells in Graves' hyperthyroidism and ophthalmopathy (dated by TCRdb to between 2017 and 2020). With respect to the entire study: Peripheral blood was collected at initial diagnosis, before any treatment. TCR V-J signatures able to tell the groups apart were searched for in a discovery cohort of 90 to 100 patients, of whom roughly 42 had Graves' ophthalmopathy and 55 to 60 had stable Graves' hyperthyroidism. Prospective prediction of ophthalmopathy was tested in an independent validation cohort of 18 hyperthyroidism patients and some 17 patients who later progressed to ophthalmopathy. The 90 or so discovery patients were randomly split 7:3 into training and test sets. In six Graves' hyperthyroidism patients, the study also compared T-cell repertoires from thyroid tissue with T-cell repertoires from blood. After sampling, hyperthyroidism patients received methimazole starting at 30 mg daily, and ophthalmopathy patients received high-dose intravenous methylprednisolone. The paper describes TCR Vbeta CDR3 sequencing of 130 to 150 peripheral blood samples, made up of 43 ophthalmopathy patients, roughly 75 hyperthyroidism patients and approximately 17 progressor patients.

Amplification of TCR beta CDR3 regions was carried out from RNA transcripts. For the first round of RT-PCR on the TCR CDR3, the HTBI primer set was used together with the Qiagen OneStep RT-PCR kit. The libraries were constructed in a second round of multiplex PCR and then size-selected and purified. The libraries were sequenced on an Illumina HiSeq2000 using paired-end 100 bp reads. The published analysis was carried out like this. SOAPnuke was used to process the raw data, with reads discarded if the reads contained adapters or uncalled bases, had a mean Phred below 15, or lacked an exact constant-primer or identifier match. COPE v1.2.5 was used to merge high-quality paired reads, and clonotypes were defined as unique nucleotide sequences. MiTCR v1.1 was used to align clonotypes to the IMGT TRBV, TRBD and TRBJ reference segments. Analysis was restricted to V-J combinations with a frequency above 0.0001, which covered roughly 99% of repertoires. The TCS score was defined as F50 (clonal expansion) divided by E x V (chaos), with BLOSUM62-based TCRdist calculated between CDR3 peptides within each V-J. Welch's t-statistics and random forest reduced around 510 V-J features to 10 to 15, which were used in a naive Bayes classifier (R e1071). The raw public data were reprocessed by TCRdb itself: fastp quality trimming at Q25, MiXCR clonotype calling, in-frame beta chains only. Records with the same CDR3 protein are collapsed into one entry carrying the most frequent genes and DNA. For this entry, the V and J calls and clone size follow TCRdb and not the study's own pipeline. Within this sample are approximately 220,000 distinct CDR3 sequences, with around 19% of them counted one time only. 35% to 50% of the sample comes from the top ten.

About this clonotype: Its antigen remains unidentified. The record has no base qualities; no much larger clone is one base away.

The research as a whole found: No statistical method was used to fix the sample size in advance, and group allocation was not hidden from the investigators. A 13 V-J signature model separated ophthalmopathy from stable hyperthyroidism, with around 88% sensitivity and 81% to 83% specificity in cross-validation and 80%/75% in testing. In validation, the model predicted progression to ophthalmopathy with approximately 71% sensitivity and roughly 72% specificity, a median of around 6.6 months before onset. Most expanded thyroid clonotypes (frequency above 0.001) were also detected in blood, a finding suggesting that blood repertoires may reflect thyroid immune responses.

Graves' hyperthyroidism was defined as stable when no progression to ophthalmopathy occurred over 18 months of follow-up. Hyperthyroidism patients were aged 18 to 65 years and newly diagnosed, with disease duration of less than 2 months. The study excluded patients with uncontrolled infections, other autoimmune diseases, pregnancy or lactation. Clinical symptoms, serum thyroxine and TRAb, thyroid ultrasound, and orbital computed tomography formed the basis for the diagnoses. PBMCs were separated from roughly 10 ml of fresh peripheral blood using Ficoll-Paque density gradient centrifugation. Total RNA was extracted using Trizol reagent, and RNA quality was assessed on an Agilent 2100 Bioanalyzer. Sequenced material: blood. This clonotype was sampled from a man aged 40-49 years with Graves' hyperthyroidism.

The CDR3 protein is CATSRGLGAPYTEAFF. The sequence in DNA is TGTGCCACCAGCAGAGGGCTGGGGGCGCCGTACACTGAAGCTTTCTTT. The V and J genes are TRBV15 and TRBJ1-1; 6 matching bases give a weak D call of TRBD1. V is cut by 1 base and J by 3 bases, and the space between the germline ends is 15 bases. The germline V gene (reference sequence) yields LNHNV for CDR1 and YYDKDF for CDR2. The CDR3 runs 16 amino acids, cysteine and phenylalanine included. Only the CDR3 portion is preserved as DNA: 48 bases, with reading frame beginning at the first base.